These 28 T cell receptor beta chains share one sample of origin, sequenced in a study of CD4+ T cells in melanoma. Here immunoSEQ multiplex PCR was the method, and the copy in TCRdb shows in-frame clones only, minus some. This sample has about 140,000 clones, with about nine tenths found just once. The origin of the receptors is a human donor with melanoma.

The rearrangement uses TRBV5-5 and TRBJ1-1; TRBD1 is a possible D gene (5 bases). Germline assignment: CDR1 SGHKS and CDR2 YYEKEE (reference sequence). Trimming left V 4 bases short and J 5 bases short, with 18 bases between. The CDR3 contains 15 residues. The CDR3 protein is CASSRQSGLGTEAFF. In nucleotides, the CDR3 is TGTGCCAGCAGCCGACAGAGTGGGCTAGGTACTGAAGCTTTCTTT.

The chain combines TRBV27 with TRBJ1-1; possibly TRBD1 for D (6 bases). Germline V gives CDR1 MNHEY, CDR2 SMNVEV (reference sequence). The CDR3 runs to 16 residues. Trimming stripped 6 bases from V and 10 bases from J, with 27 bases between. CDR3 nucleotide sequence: TGTGCCAGCAGCCCCGTCACAGGGAGGGCGCAGAGAAGAGCTTTCTTT. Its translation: CASSPVTGRAQRRAFF.

CDR3: CASSLMEVDSTDTQYF. The DNA for the CDR3 is TGTGCCAGCAGCTTGATGGAAGTAGATTCCACAGATACGCAGTATTTT. The V gene is TRBV7-9, the J gene TRBJ2-3; D uncertain. Germline V gene sequence: CDR1 SEHNR, CDR2 FQNEAQ (reference sequence). The CDR3 sequence is 16 residues long. Between the trimmed V and J ends, which lost 3 bases and 2 bases, there was a span of 15 bases.

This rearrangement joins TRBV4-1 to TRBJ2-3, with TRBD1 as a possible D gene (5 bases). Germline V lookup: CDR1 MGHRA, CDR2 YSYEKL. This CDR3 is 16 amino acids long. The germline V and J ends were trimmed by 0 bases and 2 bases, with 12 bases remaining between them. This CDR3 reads CASSQEEQAPTDTQYF. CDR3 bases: TGCGCCAGCAGCCAAGAGGAACAGGCCCCCACAGATACGCAGTATTTT.

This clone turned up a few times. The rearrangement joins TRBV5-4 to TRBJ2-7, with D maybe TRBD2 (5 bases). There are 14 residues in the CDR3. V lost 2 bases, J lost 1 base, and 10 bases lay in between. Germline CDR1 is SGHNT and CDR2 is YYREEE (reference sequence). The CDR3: CASSFGPGSYEQYF. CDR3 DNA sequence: TGTGCCAGCAGCTTTGGGCCGGGGTCCTACGAGCAGTACTTC.

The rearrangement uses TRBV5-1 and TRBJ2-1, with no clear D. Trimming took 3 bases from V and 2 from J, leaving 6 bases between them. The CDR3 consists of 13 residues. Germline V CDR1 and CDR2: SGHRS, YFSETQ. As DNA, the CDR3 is TGCGCCAGCAGCTCAGGAGCCTACAATGAGCAGTTCTTC. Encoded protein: CASSSGAYNEQFF.

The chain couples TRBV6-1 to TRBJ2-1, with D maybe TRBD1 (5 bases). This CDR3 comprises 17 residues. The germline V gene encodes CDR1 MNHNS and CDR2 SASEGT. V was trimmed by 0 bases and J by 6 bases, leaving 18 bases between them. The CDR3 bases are TGTGCCAGCAGTGAAGCGCTTGGGGCGCAGATCCTCAATGAGCAGTTCTTC. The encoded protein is CASSEALGAQILNEQFF.

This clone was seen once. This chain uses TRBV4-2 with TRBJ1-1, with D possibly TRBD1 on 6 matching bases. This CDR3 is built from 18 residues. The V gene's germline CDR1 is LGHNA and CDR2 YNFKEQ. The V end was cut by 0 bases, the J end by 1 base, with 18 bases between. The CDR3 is CASSQDQGQAKRNTEAFF. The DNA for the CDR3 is TGTGCCAGCAGCCAAGATCAGGGGCAGGCCAAGAGGAACACTGAAGCTTTCTTT.

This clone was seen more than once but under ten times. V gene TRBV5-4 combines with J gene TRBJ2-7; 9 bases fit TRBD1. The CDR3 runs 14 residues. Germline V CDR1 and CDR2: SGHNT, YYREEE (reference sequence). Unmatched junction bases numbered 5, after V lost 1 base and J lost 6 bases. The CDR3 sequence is CASSLPGTGREQYF. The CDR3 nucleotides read TGTGCCAGCAGCTTGCCCGGGACAGGGCGCGAGCAGTACTTC.

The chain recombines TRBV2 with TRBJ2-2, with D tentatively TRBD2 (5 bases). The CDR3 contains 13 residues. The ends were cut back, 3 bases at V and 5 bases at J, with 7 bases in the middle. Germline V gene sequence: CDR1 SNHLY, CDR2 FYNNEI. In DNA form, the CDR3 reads TGTGCCAGCAGTGACGAGGGAACCGGGGAGCTGTTTTTT. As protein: CASSDEGTGELFF.

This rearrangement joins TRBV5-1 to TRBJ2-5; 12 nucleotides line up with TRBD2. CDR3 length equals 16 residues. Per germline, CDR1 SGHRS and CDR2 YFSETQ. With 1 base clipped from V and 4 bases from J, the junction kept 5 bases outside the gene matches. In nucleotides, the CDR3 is TGCGCCAGCAGCTTGTCTCTAGCGGGGGGGCGAGAGACCCAGTACTTC. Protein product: CASSLSLAGGRETQYF.

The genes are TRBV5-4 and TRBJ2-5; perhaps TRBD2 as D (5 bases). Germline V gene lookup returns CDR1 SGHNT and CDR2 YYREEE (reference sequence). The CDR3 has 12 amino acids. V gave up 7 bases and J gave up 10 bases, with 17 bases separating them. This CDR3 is CASSSTKLDQYF. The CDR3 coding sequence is TGTGCCAGCTCTAGCACGAAGCTGGACCAGTACTTC.

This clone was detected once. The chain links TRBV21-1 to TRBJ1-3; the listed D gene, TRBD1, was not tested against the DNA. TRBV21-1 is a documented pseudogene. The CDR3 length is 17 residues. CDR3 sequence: CASSTPGQGAPGNTIYF. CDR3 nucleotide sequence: TGTGCCAGCAGCACCCCAGGACAGGGGGCACCCGGAAACACCATATATTTT.

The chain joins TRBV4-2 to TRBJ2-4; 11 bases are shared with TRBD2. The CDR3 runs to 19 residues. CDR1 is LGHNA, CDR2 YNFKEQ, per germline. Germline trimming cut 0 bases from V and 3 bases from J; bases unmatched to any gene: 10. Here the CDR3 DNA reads TGTGCCAGCAGCCAAGATCTACGGCTAGCGGGGGGAGTCAAAAACATTCAGTACTTC. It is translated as CASSQDLRLAGGVKNIQYF.

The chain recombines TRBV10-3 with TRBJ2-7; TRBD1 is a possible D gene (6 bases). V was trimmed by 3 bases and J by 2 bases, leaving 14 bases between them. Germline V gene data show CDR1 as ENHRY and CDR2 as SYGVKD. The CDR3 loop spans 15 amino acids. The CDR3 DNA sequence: TGTGCCATCAGTGACCTCAGGGGCAATGCCTACGAGCAGTACTTC. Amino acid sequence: CAISDLRGNAYEQYF.

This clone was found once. This CDR3 reads CASSFGARRNTDTQYF. DNA of the CDR3: TGCGCCAGCAGCTTTGGGGCCAGGAGGAACACAGATACGCAGTATTTT. The V call is TRBV5-1, the J call TRBJ2-3, with D tentatively TRBD1 or TRBD2 (5 bases each). There are 16 residues in the CDR3. Trimming pared 2 bases from V and 2 bases from J, leaving 15 bases between. CDR1 SGHRS and CDR2 YFSETQ come from the germline V gene.

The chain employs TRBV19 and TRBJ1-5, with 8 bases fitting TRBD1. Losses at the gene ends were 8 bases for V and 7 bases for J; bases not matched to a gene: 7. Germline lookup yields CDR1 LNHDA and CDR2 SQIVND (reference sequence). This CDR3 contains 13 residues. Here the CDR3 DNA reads TGTGCCAGTGGAGGGACAGGAACGCAGCCCCAGCATTTT. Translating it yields CASGGTGTQPQHF.

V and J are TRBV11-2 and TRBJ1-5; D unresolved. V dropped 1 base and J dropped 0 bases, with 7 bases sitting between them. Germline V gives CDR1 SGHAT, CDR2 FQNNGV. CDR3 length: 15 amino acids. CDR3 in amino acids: CASSLVGNSNQPQHF. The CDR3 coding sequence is TGTGCCAGCAGCTTAGTAGGGAATAGCAATCAGCCCCAGCATTTT. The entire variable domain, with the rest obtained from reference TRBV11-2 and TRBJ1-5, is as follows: EAGVAQSPRYKIIEKRQSVAFWCNPISGHATLYWYQQILGQGPKLLIQFQNNGVVDDSQLPKDRFSAERLKGVDSTLKIQPAKLEDSAVYLCASSLVGNSNQPQHFGDGTRLSIL.

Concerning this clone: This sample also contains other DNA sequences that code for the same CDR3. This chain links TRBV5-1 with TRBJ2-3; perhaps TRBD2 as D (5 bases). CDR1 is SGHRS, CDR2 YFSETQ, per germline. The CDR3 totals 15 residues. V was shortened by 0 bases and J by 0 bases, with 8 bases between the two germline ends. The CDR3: CASSLERTSTDTQYF. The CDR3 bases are TGCGCCAGCAGCTTGGAGCGGACTAGCACAGATACGCAGTATTTT.

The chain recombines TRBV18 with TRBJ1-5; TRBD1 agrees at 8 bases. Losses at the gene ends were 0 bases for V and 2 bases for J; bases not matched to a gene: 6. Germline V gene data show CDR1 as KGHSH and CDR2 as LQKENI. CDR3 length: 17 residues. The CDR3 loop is CASSPPQGARRNQPQHF. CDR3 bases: TGTGCCAGCTCACCACCTCAGGGGGCGAGACGCAATCAGCCCCAGCATTTT.

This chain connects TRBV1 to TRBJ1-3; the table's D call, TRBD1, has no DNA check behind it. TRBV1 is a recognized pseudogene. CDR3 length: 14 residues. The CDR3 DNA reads TGCACCAGCAGCCCCAGGGGGCCAGGAAACACCATATATTTT. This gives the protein CTSSPRGPGNTIYF.

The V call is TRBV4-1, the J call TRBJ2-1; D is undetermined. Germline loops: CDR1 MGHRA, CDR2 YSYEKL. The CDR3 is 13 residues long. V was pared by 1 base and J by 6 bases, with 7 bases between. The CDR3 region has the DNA TGCGCCAGCAGCCAAGTTCCCCCCAATGAGCAGTTCTTC. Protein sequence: CASSQVPPNEQFF.

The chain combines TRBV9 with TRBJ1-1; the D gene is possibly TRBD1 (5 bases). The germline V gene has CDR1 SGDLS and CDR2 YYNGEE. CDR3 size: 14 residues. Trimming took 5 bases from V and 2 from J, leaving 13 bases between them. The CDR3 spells CASRRDDLNTEAFF. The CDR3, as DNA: TGTGCCAGCAGGCGGGACGACCTCAACACTGAAGCTTTCTTT.

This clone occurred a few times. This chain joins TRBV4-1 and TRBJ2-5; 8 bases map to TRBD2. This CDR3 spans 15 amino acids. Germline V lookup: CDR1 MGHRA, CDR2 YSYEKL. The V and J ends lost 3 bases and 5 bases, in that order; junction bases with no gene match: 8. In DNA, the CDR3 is TGCGCCAGCAGCCATATCGGGGGGGGCCGGGAGACCCAGTACTTC. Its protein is CASSHIGGGRETQYF.

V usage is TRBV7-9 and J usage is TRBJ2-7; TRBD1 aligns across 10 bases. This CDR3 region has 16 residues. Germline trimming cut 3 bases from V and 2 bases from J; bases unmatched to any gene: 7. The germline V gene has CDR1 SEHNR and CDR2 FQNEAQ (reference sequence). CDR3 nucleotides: TGTGCCAGCAGCTTTTTCGGGGACAGGGGTGCCTACGAGCAGTACTTC. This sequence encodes CASSFFGDRGAYEQYF.

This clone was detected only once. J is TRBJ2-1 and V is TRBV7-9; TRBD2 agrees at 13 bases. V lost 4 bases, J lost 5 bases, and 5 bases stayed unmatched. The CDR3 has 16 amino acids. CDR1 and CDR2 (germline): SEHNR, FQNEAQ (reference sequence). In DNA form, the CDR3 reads TGTGCCAGCAGCTCCCTCACTAGCGGGGGGGACAATGAGCAGTTCTTC. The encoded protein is CASSSLTSGGDNEQFF.

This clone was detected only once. CDR3 region: CASSYGSTDTQYF. In DNA form, the CDR3 reads TGTGCCAGCAGTTATGGCTCCACAGATACGCAGTATTTT. The chain combines TRBV6-5 with TRBJ2-3; D not resolved. V lost 3 bases and J 2 bases, leaving 6 bases between the germline ends. Germline CDR1 reads MNHEY; CDR2 reads SVGAGI. The CDR3 has 13 amino acids.

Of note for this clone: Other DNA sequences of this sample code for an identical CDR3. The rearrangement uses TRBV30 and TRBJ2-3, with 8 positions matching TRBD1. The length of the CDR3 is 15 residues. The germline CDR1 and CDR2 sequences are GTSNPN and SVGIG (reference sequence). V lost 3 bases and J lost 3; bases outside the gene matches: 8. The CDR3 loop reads CAWRVGQGATDTQYF. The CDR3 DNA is TGTGCCTGGAGGGTTGGGCAGGGGGCGACAGATACGCAGTATTTT.